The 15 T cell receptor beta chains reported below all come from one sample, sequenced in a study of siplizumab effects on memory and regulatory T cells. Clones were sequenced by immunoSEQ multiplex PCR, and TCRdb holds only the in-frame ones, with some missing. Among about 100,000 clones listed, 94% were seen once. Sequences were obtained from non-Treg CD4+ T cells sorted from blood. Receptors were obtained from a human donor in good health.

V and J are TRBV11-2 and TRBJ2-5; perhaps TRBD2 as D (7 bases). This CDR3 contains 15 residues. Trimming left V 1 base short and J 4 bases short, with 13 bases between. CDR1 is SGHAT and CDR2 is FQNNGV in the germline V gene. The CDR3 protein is CASSLGVGGGETQYF. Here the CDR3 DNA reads TGTGCCAGCAGCTTAGGCGTGGGAGGGGGAGAGACCCAGTACTTC.

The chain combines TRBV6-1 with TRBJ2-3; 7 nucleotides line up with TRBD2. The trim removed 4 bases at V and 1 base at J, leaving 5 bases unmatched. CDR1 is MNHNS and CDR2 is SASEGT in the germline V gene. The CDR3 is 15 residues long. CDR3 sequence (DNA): TGTGCCAGCAGTGGTTCTAGCGGTCGCACAGATACGCAGTATTTT. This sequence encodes CASSGSSGRTDTQYF.

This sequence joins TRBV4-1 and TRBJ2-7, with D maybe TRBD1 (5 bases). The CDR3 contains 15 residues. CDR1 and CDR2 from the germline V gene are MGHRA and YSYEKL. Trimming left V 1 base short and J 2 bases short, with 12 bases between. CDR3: CASSQGQSEAYEQYF. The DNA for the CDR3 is TGCGCCAGCAGCCAAGGACAGTCGGAAGCCTACGAGCAGTACTTC.

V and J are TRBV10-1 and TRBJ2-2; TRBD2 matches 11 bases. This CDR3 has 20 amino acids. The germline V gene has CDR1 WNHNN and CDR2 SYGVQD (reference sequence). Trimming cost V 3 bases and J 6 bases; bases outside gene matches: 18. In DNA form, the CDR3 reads TGCGCCAGCAGTGACTCGCGACAACGTGGACTAGCGGGTCTCTCCGGGGAGCTGTTTTTT. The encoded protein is CASSDSRQRGLAGLSGELFF.

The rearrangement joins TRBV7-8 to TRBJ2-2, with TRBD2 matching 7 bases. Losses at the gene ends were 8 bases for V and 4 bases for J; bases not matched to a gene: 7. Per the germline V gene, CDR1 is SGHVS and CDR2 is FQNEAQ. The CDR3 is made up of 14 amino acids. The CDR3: CASLGGQGTGELFF. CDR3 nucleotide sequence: TGTGCCAGCCTGGGAGGGCAGGGCACCGGGGAGCTGTTTTTT. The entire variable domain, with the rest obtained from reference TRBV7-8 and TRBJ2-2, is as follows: GAGVSQSPRYKVAKRGQDVALRCDPISGHVSLFWYQQALGQGPEFLTYFQNEAQLDKSGLPSDRFFAERPEGSVSTLKIQRTQQEDSAVYLCASLGGQGTGELFFGEGSRLTVL.

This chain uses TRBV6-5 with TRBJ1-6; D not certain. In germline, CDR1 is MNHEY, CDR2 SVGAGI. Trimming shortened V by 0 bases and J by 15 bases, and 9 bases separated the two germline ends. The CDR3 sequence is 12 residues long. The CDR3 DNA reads TGTGCCAGCAGTTACTCGGGTTCGGACCTCCACTTT. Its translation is CASSYSGSDLHF.

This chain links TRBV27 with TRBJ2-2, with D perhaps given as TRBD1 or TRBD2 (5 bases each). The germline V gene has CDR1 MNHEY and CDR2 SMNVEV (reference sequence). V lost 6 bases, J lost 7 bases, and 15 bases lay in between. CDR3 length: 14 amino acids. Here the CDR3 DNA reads TGTGCCAGCAGGGACGAGGGGTTTGGCGGGGAGCTGTTTTTT. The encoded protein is CASRDEGFGGELFF.

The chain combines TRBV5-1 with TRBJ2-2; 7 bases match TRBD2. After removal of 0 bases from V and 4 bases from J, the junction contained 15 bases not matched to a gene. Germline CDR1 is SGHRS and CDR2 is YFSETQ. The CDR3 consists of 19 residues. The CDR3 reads CASSLEFPGGSRSTGELFF. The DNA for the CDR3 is TGCGCCAGCAGCTTGGAGTTCCCCGGGGGGTCGCGGAGCACCGGGGAGCTGTTTTTT.

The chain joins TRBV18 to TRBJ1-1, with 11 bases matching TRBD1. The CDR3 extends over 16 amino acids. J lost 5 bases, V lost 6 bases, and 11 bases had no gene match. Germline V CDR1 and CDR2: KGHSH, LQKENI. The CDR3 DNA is TGTGCCAGCTCCCTGGGGACAGGGGGAGGGGGAACTGAAGCTTTCTTT. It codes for CASSLGTGGGGTEAFF.

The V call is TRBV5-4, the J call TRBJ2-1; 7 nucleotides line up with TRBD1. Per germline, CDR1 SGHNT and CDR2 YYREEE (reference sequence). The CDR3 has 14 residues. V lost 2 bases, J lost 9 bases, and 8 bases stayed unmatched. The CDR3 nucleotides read TGTGCCAGCAGCTTAGGTACAGGGGTGTCTGAGCAGTTCTTC. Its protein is CASSLGTGVSEQFF. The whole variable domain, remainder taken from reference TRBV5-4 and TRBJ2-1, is ETGVTQSPTHLIKTRGQQVTLRCSSQSGHNTVSWYQQALGQGPQFIFQYYREEENGRGNFPPRFSGLQFPNYSSELNVNALELDDSALYLCASSLGTGVSEQFFGPGTRLTVL.

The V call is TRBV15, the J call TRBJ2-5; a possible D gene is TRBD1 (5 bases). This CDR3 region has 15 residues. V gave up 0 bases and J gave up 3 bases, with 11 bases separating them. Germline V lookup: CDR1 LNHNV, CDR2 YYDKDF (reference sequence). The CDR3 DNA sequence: TGTGCCACCAGCAGAGATCAAGGCAGGGAAGAGACCCAGTACTTC. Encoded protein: CATSRDQGREETQYF.

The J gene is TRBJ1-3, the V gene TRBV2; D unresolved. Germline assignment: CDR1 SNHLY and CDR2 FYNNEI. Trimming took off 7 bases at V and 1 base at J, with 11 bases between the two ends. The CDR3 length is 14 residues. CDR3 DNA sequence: TGTGCCAGCACAGATAGAACGTCTGGAAACACCATATATTTT. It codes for CASTDRTSGNTIYF.

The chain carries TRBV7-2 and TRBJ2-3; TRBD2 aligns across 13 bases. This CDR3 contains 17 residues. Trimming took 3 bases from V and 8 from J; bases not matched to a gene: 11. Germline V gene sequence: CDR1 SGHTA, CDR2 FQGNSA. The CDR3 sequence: CASSFSGTSGKLVTQYF. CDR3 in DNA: TGTGCCAGCAGCTTTAGTGGGACTAGCGGGAAATTAGTTACGCAGTATTTT.

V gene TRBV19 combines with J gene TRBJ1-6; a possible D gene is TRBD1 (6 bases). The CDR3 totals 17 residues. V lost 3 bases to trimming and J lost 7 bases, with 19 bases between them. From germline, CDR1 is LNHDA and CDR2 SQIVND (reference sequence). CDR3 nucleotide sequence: TGTGCCAGTAGTATCAGCGCCCGGGGGGCTGGGAATTCACCCCTCCACTTT. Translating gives CASSISARGAGNSPLHF.

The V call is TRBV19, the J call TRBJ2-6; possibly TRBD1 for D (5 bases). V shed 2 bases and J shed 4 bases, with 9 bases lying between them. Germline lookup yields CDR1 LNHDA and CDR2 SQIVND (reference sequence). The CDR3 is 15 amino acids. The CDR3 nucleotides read TGTGCCAGTAGTATAAGACAGATAGGGGCCAACGTCCTGACTTTC. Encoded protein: CASSIRQIGANVLTF.